Listed here are 3 T cell receptor beta chains from one sample, sequenced in a study of cytomegalovirus exposure and HLA in healthy donors. 13 Jbeta primers and 60 Vbeta primers were used for the PCR. The repertoire was sequenced with immunoSEQ multiplex PCR; TCRdb's copy has only in-frame clones and lacks some. The repertoire holds about 130,000 clones, with more than 80% as singletons. The sequenced sample was PBMCs. The receptors were sampled from a man aged 30-40 years in good health and CMV-seronegative.

CDR3 sequence reads: CASSLTLSGGQGEQFF. The CDR3 region has the DNA TGCGCCAGCAGCCTAACCCTGTCGGGAGGGCAAGGTGAGCAGTTCTTC. The chain links TRBV4-1 to TRBJ2-1, with 8 bases that match TRBD2. Germline V gives CDR1 MGHRA, CDR2 YSYEKL. The junction had 14 bases not matched to a gene; V was cut back by 4 bases and J by 9 bases. The CDR3 is 16 residues long.

The chain couples TRBV19 to TRBJ2-2; 7 bases agree with TRBD1. Germline V gene data show CDR1 as LNHDA and CDR2 as SQIVND (reference sequence). The CDR3 loop spans 15 amino acids. With 3 bases clipped from V and 3 bases from J, the junction kept 4 bases outside the gene matches. The CDR3 protein is CASSMGQIYTGELFF. The DNA of the CDR3 is TGTGCCAGTAGTATGGGACAGATTTACACCGGGGAGCTGTTTTTT. Combining the CDR3 with reference TRBV19 and TRBJ2-2 gives the whole variable domain DGGITQSPKYLFRKEGQNVTLSCEQNLNHDAMYWYRQDPGQGLRLIYYSQIVNDFQKGDIAEGYSVSREKKESFPLTVTSAQKNPTAFYLCASSMGQIYTGELFFGEGSRLTVL.

The CDR3 loop is CASSYLAGVNTGELFF. DNA of the CDR3: TGTGCCAGCAGTTACCTTGCGGGAGTGAACACCGGGGAGCTGTTTTTT. The V gene is TRBV6-5, the J gene TRBJ2-2, with TRBD2 identical over 7 bases. The CDR3 sequence is 16 residues long. V lost 2 bases to trimming and J lost 1 base; unmatched junction nucleotides: 4. The germline V gene has CDR1 MNHEY and CDR2 SVGAGI.